Sequencing of this TCR beta chain was carried out in a study of shared clonotypes between healthy human individuals. Findings of the study overall: Clonotypes that were shared across four donors made up about 4.5% of naive CD4 clonotypes. Estimated richness was generally greater in naive than memory subsets.

The table lists this clone with a count of one. Its antigen remains unidentified. Other nucleotide sequences in the sample specify the same CDR3. V trimming: 4 bases; J trimming: 0 bases; junction bases outside the gene matches: 2. The length of the CDR3 is 14 residues. Germline V gene lookup returns CDR1 SGHRS and CDR2 YFSETQ. Here immunoSEQ multiplex PCR was the method, and the copy in TCRdb shows in-frame clones only, minus some. The sample shows over a million clones, 95% to 97% of them seen only once. The clonotype was recovered from a man aged 25 to 40 in good health. The specimen sequenced was naive CD4+ T cells sorted from blood. Subset here: CD45RA+ positively selected. The chain links TRBV5-1 to TRBJ2-7; 9 bases match TRBD1. CDR3 sequence (DNA): TGCGCCAGCAGCCCGGACAGGGGCTCCTACGAGCAGTACTTC. Translated: CASSPDRGSYEQYF.